One and the same sample provided the 26 T cell receptor beta chains below, sequenced in a study of blood T cell repertoires in COVID-19. Assay: immunoSEQ multiplex PCR; the TCRdb copy retains only in-frame clones and omits some. The sample has fewer than 350,000 clones; about 89% are singletons. Sequencing input: PBMCs or T cells enriched from blood (not recorded which). These receptors were collected from a man aged 60 to 69 who had recovered from COVID-19.

The CDR3 region is CASKIGANTEAFF. DNA of the CDR3: TGTGCCAGCAAGATAGGGGCGAACACTGAAGCTTTCTTT. The V gene is TRBV28, the J gene TRBJ1-1, with D perhaps TRBD1 (5 bases). Germline CDR1 reads MDHEN; CDR2 reads SYDVKM. The CDR3 length is 13 residues. V was shortened by 7 bases and J by 1 base, with 10 bases between the two germline ends.

This chain connects TRBV5-8 to TRBJ2-7, with a possible D match to TRBD1 (6 bases). V lost 10 bases and J lost 0, with 11 bases in between. CDR3 size: 12 residues. In germline, CDR1 is SGHTS, CDR2 YDEGEE. In nucleotides, the CDR3 is TGTGCCCACAGGGACGGCTCCTACGAGCAGTACTTC. This sequence encodes CAHRDGSYEQYF.

The chain has TRBV3-1 (or the pseudogene TRBV3-2) and TRBJ2-5; weak D call: TRBD2 (6 bases). The V end lost 7 bases, the J end lost 5 bases, and 14 bases lay between the germline ends. CDR1 is LGHDT, CDR2 YNNKEL, per germline (reference sequence). CDR3 length equals 13 residues. The CDR3 DNA reads as TGTGCCAGCAAGCTTTGGGAGGCGGAGACCCAGTACTTC. It is translated as CASKLWEAETQYF.

The gene calls are TRBV6-1 and TRBJ2-7; TRBD2 might be the D (5 bases). This CDR3 has 15 amino acids. Trimming took 1 base from V and 0 from J, leaving 10 bases between them. Germline V gene sequence: CDR1 MNHNS, CDR2 SASEGT. CDR3 region: CASSEGISASYEQYF. For the CDR3, the DNA is TGTGCCAGCAGTGAAGGTATTAGCGCCTCCTACGAGCAGTACTTC.

This clone turned up a few times. The chain joins TRBV28 to TRBJ2-1, with 7 positions matching TRBD2. CDR3 length: 15 amino acids. Germline V gives CDR1 MDHEN, CDR2 SYDVKM. J gave up 7 bases and V 3 bases, and 9 bases lay outside the gene matches. CDR3 in DNA: TGTGCCAGCAGTTTCCCCGGGACTACTGCAAATGAGCAGTTCTTC. Translated, it gives CASSFPGTTANEQFF.

The V call is TRBV27, the J call TRBJ2-2; TRBD1 matches at 9 bases. This CDR3 is built from 16 residues. CDR1 is MNHEY, CDR2 SMNVEV, per germline (reference sequence). Unmatched junction bases numbered 8, after V lost 5 bases and J lost 4 bases. The CDR3 bases are TGTGCCAGCAGTAATCGCGGACAGGGGTCCACCGGGGAGCTGTTTTTT. Amino acid sequence: CASSNRGQGSTGELFF.

The V call is TRBV28, the J call TRBJ2-2; TRBD2 aligns across 16 bases. J gave up 7 bases and V 5 bases, and 13 bases lay outside the gene matches. CDR1 MDHEN and CDR2 SYDVKM come from the germline V gene. There are 19 residues in the CDR3. The CDR3 reads CASSLWTGTSGRAGGELFF. The CDR3 bases are TGTGCCAGCAGTCTTTGGACAGGGACTAGCGGGAGGGCCGGCGGGGAGCTGTTTTTT.

To note about this clone: The sample carries other DNA sequences with the same CDR3. J is TRBJ2-7 and V is TRBV28; 9 positions match TRBD1. Germline values: CDR1 MDHEN, CDR2 SYDVKM. The trim removed 3 bases at V and 2 bases at J, leaving 5 bases unmatched. CDR3 length: 15 amino acids. As DNA, the CDR3 is TGTGCCAGCAGTTTGCCGGGACAGGGTCCCTACGAGCAGTACTTC. Translated: CASSLPGQGPYEQYF. The entire variable domain, with the rest obtained from reference TRBV28 and TRBJ2-7, is as follows: DVKVTQSSRYLVKRTGEKVFLECVQDMDHENMFWYRQDPGLGLRLIYFSYDVKMKEKGDIPEGYSVSREKKERFSLILESASTNQTSMYLCASSLPGQGPYEQYFGPGTRLTVT.

Notes on this clone: At one end, the junction sequence differs from germline, possibly due to a read error. The V and J genes are TRBV6-5 and TRBJ2-3; D not resolved. Germline CDR1 is MNHEY and CDR2 is SVGAGI. The CDR3 is made up of 13 amino acids. The CDR3 coding sequence is TGTGCCAGCACCCTCCTAGGCACCGATACGCAGTATTTT. The encoded protein is CASTLLGTDTQYF.

The chain uses TRBV3-1 (or the pseudogene TRBV3-2) and TRBJ1-2; tentative D call: TRBD1 (5 bases). V lost 8 bases, J lost 2 bases, and 9 bases lay in between. The CDR3 is made up of 12 amino acids. Germline lookup yields CDR1 LGHDT and CDR2 YNNKEL (reference sequence). DNA for the CDR3: TGTGCCAGCCGACAGTCAAACTATGGCTACACCTTC. Amino acids: CASRQSNYGYTF.

In its sample, this clone was seen once. The chain joins TRBV7-2 to TRBJ2-1; 9 bases are a match to TRBD1. Germline CDR1 reads SGHTA; CDR2 reads FQGNSA. V shed 2 bases and J 3 bases; nucleotides not matched to a gene: 5. The CDR3 has 16 amino acids. The CDR3 region has the DNA TGTGCCAGCAGCTTAATGGACAGGGGACTCTACAATGAGCAGTTCTTC. Translated: CASSLMDRGLYNEQFF. Based on the CDR3 plus reference TRBV7-2 and TRBJ2-1, the full variable domain is GAGVSQSPSNKVTEKGKDVELRCDPISGHTALYWYRQSLGQGLEFLIYFQGNSAPDKSGLPSDRFSAERTGGSVSTLTIQRTQQEDSAVYLCASSLMDRGLYNEQFFGPGTRLTVL.

The genes are TRBV30 and TRBJ1-1; D is uncertain. Between the trimmed V and J ends, which lost 0 bases and 2 bases, there was a span of 13 bases. The germline gives CDR1 GTSNPN, CDR2 SVGIG (reference sequence). The CDR3 runs to 15 residues. CDR3 sequence (DNA): TGTGCCTGGAGTGTGGTAGGGAGGCGAAACACTGAAGCTTTCTTT. Its protein is CAWSVVGRRNTEAFF.

This chain connects TRBV3-1 (or the pseudogene TRBV3-2) to TRBJ2-1; possible D gene TRBD2, 5 bases. The germline V and J ends were trimmed by 1 base and 6 bases, with 16 bases remaining between them. The CDR3 totals 16 residues. The germline V gene has CDR1 LGHDT and CDR2 YNNKEL (reference sequence). The CDR3 sequence is CASSQVPLLAGNEQFF. The CDR3 DNA sequence: TGTGCCAGCAGCCAAGTCCCCCTTTTGGCGGGCAATGAGCAGTTCTTC.

The chain joins TRBV20-1 to TRBJ2-1; D not resolved. This CDR3 comprises 16 residues. V lost 3 bases, J lost 0 bases, and 15 bases lay in between. Germline loops: CDR1 DFQATT, CDR2 SNEGSKA (reference sequence). The CDR3 loop is CSASLRAASSYNEQFF. CDR3 nucleotides: TGCAGTGCTAGTTTACGAGCAGCGAGCTCCTACAATGAGCAGTTCTTC.

The V call is TRBV2, the J call TRBJ1-4; D unresolved. This CDR3 is 14 amino acids long. Trimming removed 6 bases from V and 0 bases from J, with 8 bases in between. Germline CDR1 and CDR2: SNHLY and FYNNEI. The chain's CDR3 is CASSPSATNEKLFF. CDR3 coding DNA: TGTGCCAGCAGCCCCAGTGCAACTAATGAAAAACTGTTTTTT.

The gene calls are TRBV13 and TRBJ1-2; D gene ambiguous. Trimming removed 2 bases from V and 2 bases from J, with 9 bases in between. CDR3 length: 14 residues. Looked up from germline, CDR1 is PRHDT and CDR2 is FYEKMQ (reference sequence). In DNA, the CDR3 is TGTGCCAGCAGCTTACGGGTTGGCAACTATGGCTACACCTTC. Residues: CASSLRVGNYGYTF.

This rearrangement joins TRBV28 to TRBJ1-5, with D possibly being TRBD1 (5 bases). CDR3 length: 19 amino acids. The germline V gene has CDR1 MDHEN and CDR2 SYDVKM. V gave up 1 base and J gave up 4 bases, with 23 bases separating them. In nucleotides, the CDR3 is TGTGCCAGCAGTTTATTGAGTAGTGGGGCAGGTCGGCCAAATCAGCCCCAGCATTTT. This codes for CASSLLSSGAGRPNQPQHF.

The V call is TRBV29-1, the J call TRBJ2-1; the D gene is possibly TRBD1 (5 bases). This CDR3 has 14 residues. CDR1 SQVTM and CDR2 ANQGSEA come from the germline V gene. The V and J ends lost 7 bases and 4 bases respectively, with 17 bases between them. CDR3 loop: CSAQGSVGYNEQFF. The DNA for the CDR3 is TGCAGCGCCCAGGGTTCAGTGGGTTACAATGAGCAGTTCTTC.

This sequence joins TRBV6-5 and TRBJ1-2; no clear D gene. V gave up 5 bases and J gave up 2 bases, with 6 bases separating them. The CDR3 runs 12 residues. Per the germline V gene, CDR1 is MNHEY and CDR2 is SVGAGI. The CDR3 bases are TGTGCCAGCAGTACACGAAACTATGGCTACACCTTC. This encodes CASSTRNYGYTF.

This chain links TRBV27 with TRBJ2-7, with 7 bases matching TRBD1. CDR3 length: 17 amino acids. The germline V gene has CDR1 MNHEY and CDR2 SMNVEV (reference sequence). The junction had 13 bases not matched to a gene; V was cut back by 5 bases and J by 0 bases. In nucleotides, the CDR3 is TGTGCCAGCAGTCAACTTCAGGACAGGAGTAGCTCCTACGAGCAGTACTTC. Translated, it gives CASSQLQDRSSSYEQYF.

The CDR3 is CASSLKTGQPQHF. The CDR3, as DNA: TGTGCCAGCAGTTTAAAGACAGGCCAGCCCCAGCATTTT. The rearrangement links TRBV12-3 or TRBV12-4 to TRBJ1-5; a weak D match, TRBD1 (6 bases). Trimming left V 2 bases short and J 7 bases short, with 9 bases between. The CDR3 is made up of 13 amino acids.

This sequence joins TRBV6-5 and TRBJ2-7; weak D call: TRBD1 (6 bases). The CDR3 runs to 13 residues. Germline-derived CDR1 and CDR2 are MNHEY and SVGAGI. The germline V and J ends were trimmed by 0 bases and 7 bases, with 10 bases remaining between them. The DNA for the CDR3 is TGTGCCAGCAGTTACTCGGACAGCATGGAGCAGTACTTC. The encoded protein is CASSYSDSMEQYF.

V is TRBV15 and J is TRBJ2-2, with 8 nucleotides matching TRBD1. Germline loops: CDR1 LNHNV, CDR2 YYDKDF (reference sequence). Trimming took 0 bases from V and 4 from J; bases not matched to a gene: 10. The CDR3 is made up of 18 amino acids. This CDR3 reads CATSRELTGRGLTGELFF. Written as DNA, the CDR3 is TGTGCCACCAGCAGAGAGCTAACTGGCAGGGGGCTCACCGGGGAGCTGTTTTTT.

This chain links TRBV19 with TRBJ1-5; 7 bases map to TRBD1. V shed 1 base and J 0 bases; nucleotides not matched to a gene: 3. The CDR3 totals 16 residues. Per the germline V gene, CDR1 is LNHDA and CDR2 is SQIVND (reference sequence). CDR3 residues: CASSIGQGNSNQPQHF. CDR3 coding DNA: TGTGCCAGTAGTATAGGACAGGGTAATAGCAATCAGCCCCAGCATTTT. The whole variable domain, remainder taken from reference TRBV19 and TRBJ1-5, is DGGITQSPKYLFRKEGQNVTLSCEQNLNHDAMYWYRQDPGQGLRLIYYSQIVNDFQKGDIAEGYSVSREKKESFPLTVTSAQKNPTAFYLCASSIGQGNSNQPQHFGDGTRLSIL.

The rearrangement uses TRBV11-3 and TRBJ2-2, with 7 bases lining up with TRBD1. The CDR3 extends over 16 amino acids. The germline gives CDR1 SGHNT, CDR2 YENEEA. The V segment lost 0 bases and the J segment 5 bases; nucleotides outside the gene matches: 6. The CDR3 spells CASSLDRQGDTGELFF. In nucleotides, the CDR3 is TGTGCCAGCAGCTTAGATCGACAGGGCGATACCGGGGAGCTGTTTTTT.

The V gene is TRBV7-2, the J gene TRBJ1-2, with 12 bases that match TRBD1. J was trimmed by 8 bases and V by 6 bases; bases with no gene match: 7. This CDR3 has 14 amino acids. The germline CDR1 and CDR2 sequences are SGHTA and FQGNSA. The CDR3 bases are TGTGCCAGCAGACCCGGGACAGGGGGCTTGGGCTACACCTTC. Translating gives CASRPGTGGLGYTF.